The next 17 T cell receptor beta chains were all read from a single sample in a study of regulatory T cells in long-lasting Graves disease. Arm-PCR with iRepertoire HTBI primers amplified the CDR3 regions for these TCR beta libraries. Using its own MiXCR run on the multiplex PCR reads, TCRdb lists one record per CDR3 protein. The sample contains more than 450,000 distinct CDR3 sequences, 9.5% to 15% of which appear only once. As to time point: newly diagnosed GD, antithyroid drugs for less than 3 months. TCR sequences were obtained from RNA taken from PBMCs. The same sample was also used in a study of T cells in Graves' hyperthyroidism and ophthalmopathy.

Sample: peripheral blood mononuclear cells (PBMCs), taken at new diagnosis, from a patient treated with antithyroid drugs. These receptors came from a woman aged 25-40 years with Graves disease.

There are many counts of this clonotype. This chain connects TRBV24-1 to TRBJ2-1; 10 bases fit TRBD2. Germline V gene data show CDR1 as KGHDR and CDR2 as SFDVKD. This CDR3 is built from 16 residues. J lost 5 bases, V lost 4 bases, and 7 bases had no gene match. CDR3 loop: CATSDPGTSAHNEQFF. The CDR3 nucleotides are TGTGCCACCAGTGACCCCGGGACTAGCGCCCACAATGAGCAGTTCTTC.

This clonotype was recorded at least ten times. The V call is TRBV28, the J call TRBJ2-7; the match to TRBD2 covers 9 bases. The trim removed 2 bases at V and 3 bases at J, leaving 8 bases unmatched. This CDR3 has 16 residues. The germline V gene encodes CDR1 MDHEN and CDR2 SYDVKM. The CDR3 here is CASSLATSGSFYEQYF. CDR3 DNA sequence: TGTGCCAGCAGTTTAGCGACTAGCGGCTCATTCTACGAGCAGTACTTC.

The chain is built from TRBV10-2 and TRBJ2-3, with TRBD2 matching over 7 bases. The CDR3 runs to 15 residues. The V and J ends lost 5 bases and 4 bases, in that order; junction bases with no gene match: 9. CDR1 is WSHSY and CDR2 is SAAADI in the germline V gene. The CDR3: CASSRGEMRADTQYF. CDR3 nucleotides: TGCGCCAGCAGTCGGGGGGAGATGAGGGCAGATACGCAGTATTTT.

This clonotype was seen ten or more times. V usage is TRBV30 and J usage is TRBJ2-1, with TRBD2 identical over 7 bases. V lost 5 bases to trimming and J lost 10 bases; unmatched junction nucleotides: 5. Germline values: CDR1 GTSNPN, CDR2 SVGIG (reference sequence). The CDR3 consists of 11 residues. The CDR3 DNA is TGTGCCTGGGCGGGAGCAGGGGAGCAGTTCTTC. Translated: CAWAGAGEQFF.

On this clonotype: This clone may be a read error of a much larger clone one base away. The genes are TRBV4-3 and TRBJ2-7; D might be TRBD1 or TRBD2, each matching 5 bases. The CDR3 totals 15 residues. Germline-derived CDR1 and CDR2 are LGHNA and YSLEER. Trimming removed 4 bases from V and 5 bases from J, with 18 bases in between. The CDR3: CASSRNMAGRDEQYF. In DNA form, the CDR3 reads TGCGCCAGCAGCCGGAATATGGCAGGGAGAGACGAGCAGTACTTC.

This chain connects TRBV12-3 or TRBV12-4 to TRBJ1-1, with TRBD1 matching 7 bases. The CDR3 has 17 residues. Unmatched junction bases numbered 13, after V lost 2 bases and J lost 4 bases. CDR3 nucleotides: TGTGCCAGCAGTTTACTCCATCAGACAGGGTCAGGCACTGAAGCTTTCTTT. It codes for CASSLLHQTGSGTEAFF.

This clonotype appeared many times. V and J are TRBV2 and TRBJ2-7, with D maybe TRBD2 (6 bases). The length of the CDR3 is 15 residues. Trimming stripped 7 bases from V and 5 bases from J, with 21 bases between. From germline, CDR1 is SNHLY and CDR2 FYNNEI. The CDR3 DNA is TGTGCCAGCAAATCCGAGGCGGGGCCACTTAACGAGCAGTACTTC. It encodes CASKSEAGPLNEQYF. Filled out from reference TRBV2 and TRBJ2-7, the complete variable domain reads EPEVTQTPSHQVTQMGQEVILRCVPISNHLYFYWYRQILGQKVEFLVSFYNNEISEKSEIFDDQFSVERPDGSNFTLKIRSTKLEDSAMYFCASKSEAGPLNEQYFGPGTRLTVT.

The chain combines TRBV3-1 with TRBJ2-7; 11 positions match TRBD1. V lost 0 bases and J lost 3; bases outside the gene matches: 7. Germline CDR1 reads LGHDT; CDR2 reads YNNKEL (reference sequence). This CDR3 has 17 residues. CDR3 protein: CASSQDLGGTGGYEQYF. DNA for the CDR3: TGTGCCAGCAGCCAAGATCTAGGGGGGACAGGGGGCTACGAGCAGTACTTC.

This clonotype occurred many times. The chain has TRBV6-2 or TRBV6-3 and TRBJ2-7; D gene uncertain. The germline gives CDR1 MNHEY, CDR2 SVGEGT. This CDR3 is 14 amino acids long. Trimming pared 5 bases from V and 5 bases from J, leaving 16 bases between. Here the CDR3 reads CASSEWSDSHEQYF. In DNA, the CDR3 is TGTGCCAGCAGTGAGTGGAGCGATTCCCACGAGCAGTACTTC.

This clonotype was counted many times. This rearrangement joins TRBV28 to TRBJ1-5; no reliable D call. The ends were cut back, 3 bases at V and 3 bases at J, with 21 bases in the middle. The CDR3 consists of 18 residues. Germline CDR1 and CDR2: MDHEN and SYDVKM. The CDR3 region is CASSFPAEADGFNQPQHF. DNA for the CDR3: TGTGCCAGCAGTTTTCCCGCCGAGGCAGACGGGTTCAATCAGCCCCAGCATTTT.

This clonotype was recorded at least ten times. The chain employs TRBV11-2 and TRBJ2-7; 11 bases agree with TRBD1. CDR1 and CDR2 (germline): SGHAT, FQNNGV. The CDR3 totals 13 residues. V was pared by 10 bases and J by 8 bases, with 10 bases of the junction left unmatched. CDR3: CATRDRGGGQQYF. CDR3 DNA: TGTGCCACTCGGGACAGGGGGGGAGGTCAGCAGTACTTC. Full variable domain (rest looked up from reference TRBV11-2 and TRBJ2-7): EAGVAQSPRYKIIEKRQSVAFWCNPISGHATLYWYQQILGQGPKLLIQFQNNGVVDDSQLPKDRFSAERLKGVDSTLKIQPAKLEDSAVYLCATRDRGGGQQYFGPGTRLTVT.

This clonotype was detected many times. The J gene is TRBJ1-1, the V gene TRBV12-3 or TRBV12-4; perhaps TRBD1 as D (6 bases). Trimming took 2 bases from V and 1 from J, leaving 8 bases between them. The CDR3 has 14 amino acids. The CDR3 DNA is TGTGCCAGCAGTTTATTGGGACAGAACACTGAAGCTTTCTTT. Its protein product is CASSLLGQNTEAFF.

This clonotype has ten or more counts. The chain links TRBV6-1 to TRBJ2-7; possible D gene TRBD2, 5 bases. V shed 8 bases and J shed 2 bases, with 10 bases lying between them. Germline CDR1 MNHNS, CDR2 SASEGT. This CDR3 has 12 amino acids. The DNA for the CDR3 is TGTGCCAGCCGCGAGGGTACCTACGAGCAGTACTTC. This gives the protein CASREGTYEQYF.

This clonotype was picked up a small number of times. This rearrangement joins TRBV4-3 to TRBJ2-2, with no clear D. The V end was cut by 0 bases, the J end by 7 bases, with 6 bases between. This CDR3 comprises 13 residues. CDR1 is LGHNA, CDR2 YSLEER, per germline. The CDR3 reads CASSQEDGGELFF. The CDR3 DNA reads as TGCGCCAGCAGCCAAGAGGACGGCGGGGAGCTGTTTTTT.

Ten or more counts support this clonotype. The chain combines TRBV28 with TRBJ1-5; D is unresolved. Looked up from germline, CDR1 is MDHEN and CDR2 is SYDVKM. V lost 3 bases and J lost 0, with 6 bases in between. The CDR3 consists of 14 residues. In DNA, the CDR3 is TGTGCCAGCAGTTTCGGCGTTAGCAATCAGCCCCAGCATTTT. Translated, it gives CASSFGVSNQPQHF.

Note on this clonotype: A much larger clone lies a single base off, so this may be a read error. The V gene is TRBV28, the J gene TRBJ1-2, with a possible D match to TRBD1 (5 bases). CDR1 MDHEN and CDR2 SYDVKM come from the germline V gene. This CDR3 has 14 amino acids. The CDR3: CASSGRPGDYGNTF. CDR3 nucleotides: TGTGCCAGCAGTGGACGGCCGGGGGACTATGGCAACACCTTC.

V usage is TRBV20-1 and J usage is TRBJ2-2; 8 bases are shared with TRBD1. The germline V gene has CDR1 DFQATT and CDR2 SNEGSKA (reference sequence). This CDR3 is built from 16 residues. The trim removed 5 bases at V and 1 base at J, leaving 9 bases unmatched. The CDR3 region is CSAPNLGTGNTGELFF. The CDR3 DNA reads TGCAGTGCTCCAAATCTTGGGACAGGGAACACCGGGGAGCTGTTTTTT.